A selection of T cell receptor beta chains follows, all from one sample in a study of blood T cell repertoires in COVID-19. Measured with immunoSEQ multiplex PCR; TCRdb has only the in-frame clones, and not every one. This table holds approximately 220,000 clones, around 86% found once. Sequenced: PBMCs or T cells enriched from blood (not recorded which). These receptors were obtained from a woman aged 40 to 50 with acute COVID-19. CDR3s include the opening cysteine and the closing phenylalanine or tryptophan. Each record gives: J gene, D gene, clone size, V gene, CDR3 DNA, CDR3 protein. The D gene is left open where the match is weak. Some rows mark clone size as missing; the rest say once, few, many or name a class of expanded clone.

>TRBJ1-2|-|-|TRBV19
TGTGCCAGTAGTAGACAGCATACTAACTATGGCTACACCTTC
CASSRQHTNYGYTF
>TRBJ1-2|TRBD1|-|TRBV7-9
TGTGCCAGCAGTCAACCAGATAGACAGGGGTATGGCTACACCTTC
CASSQPDRQGYGYTF
>TRBJ2-1|-|-|TRBV7-8
TGTGCCAGCAGCTTCAGGGCGCGCATCAATGAGCAGTTCTTC
CASSFRARINEQFF
>TRBJ2-2|-|-|TRBV7-3
TGTGCCAGCAGCTTGGTCCAGGGGTGGACCGGGGAGCTGTTTTTT
CASSLVQGWTGELFF
>TRBJ2-5|TRBD2|-|TRBV7-6
TGTGCCAGCAGCCCCCTAGCGGGGGTGGAGACCCAGTACTTC
CASSPLAGVETQYF
>TRBJ1-2|-|-|TRBV11-2
TGTGCCAGCAGCTTAAGCCCTAACTATGGCTACACCTTC
CASSLSPNYGYTF
>TRBJ2-1|TRBD1|-|TRBV7-9
TGTGCCAGCAGCCAGAGGGACAGGGGGGCAGGGAATGAGCAGTTCTTC
CASSQRDRGAGNEQFF
>TRBJ1-1|-|-|TRBV15
TGTGCCACCAGCTCTACGGGGTACACTGAAGCTTTCTTT
CATSSTGYTEAFF
>TRBJ1-2|-|once|TRBV5-8
TGTGCCAGCAGCGTATACGACACAGGTTACTATGGCTATACCTTC
CASSVYDTGYYGYTF
>TRBJ2-3|-|once|TRBV19
TGTGCCAGTAGCCTAGTGGGCACAGATACGCAGTATTTT
CASSLVGTDTQYF
>TRBJ1-2|TRBD1|-|TRBV9
TGTGCCAGCAGCGCAGACAGGGGGCAGTTTGGCTACACCTTC
CASSADRGQFGYTF
>TRBJ2-2|-|many|TRBV19
TGTGCCAGCCATGTCCTACAGGGCACCGGGGAGCTGTTTTTT
CASHVLQGTGELFF
>TRBJ1-6|TRBD1|-|TRBV5-1
TGCGCCAGCAGTCACAGTGTTAACAGGGGGCGCAGTAATTCACCCCTCCACTTT
CASSHSVNRGRSNSPLHF
>TRBJ1-1|-|-|TRBV16
TGTGCCAGCAGCCAATCGAACAGACTGAACACTGAAGCTTTCTTT
CASSQSNRLNTEAFF
>TRBJ1-1|-|-|TRBV29-1
TGCAGCGTTGAATGGAGGACTGAAGCTTTCTTT
CSVEWRTEAFF
>TRBJ1-4|-|-|TRBV7-6
TGTGCCAGCAGCAAAACACCAGATAATGAAAAACTGTTTTTT
CASSKTPDNEKLFF
>TRBJ2-7|-|-|TRBV5-6
TGTGCCAGCAGCTTAGGGGTGGGTGAGCAGTACTTC
CASSLGVGEQYF
>TRBJ2-5|TRBD2|once|TRBV7-2
TGTGCCAGCAGCTTAGCAAAGGGACTAGGAGAGACCCAGTACTTC
CASSLAKGLGETQYF
>TRBJ1-2|TRBD1|-|TRBV3-1/TRBV3-2
TGTGCCAGCAGCCAAGGTGGGACAGGGGATCATGGCTACACCTTC
CASSQGGTGDHGYTF
>TRBJ1-3|TRBD1|once|TRBV13
TGTGCCAGCAGCCATCGGACAGGGGCAGGAAACACCATATATTTT
CASSHRTGAGNTIYF
>TRBJ1-5|TRBD1|-|TRBV7-8
TGTGCCAGCAGCTTAGGGTTCGCGACAGGGGGCGCAGGGAATCAGCCCCAGCATTTT
CASSLGFATGGAGNQPQHF
>TRBJ2-5|-|-|TRBV7-9
TGTGCCAGCAGGCCGTCTGGGGGCTGGACCCAGTACTTC
CASRPSGGWTQYF
>TRBJ2-3|-|-|TRBV2
TGTGCCAGCAGTTCAATAGGGGGTCTCACAGATACGCAGTATTTT
CASSSIGGLTDTQYF
>TRBJ2-2|-|-|TRBV30
TGTGCCTGGAGTGTTAGTAACACCGGGGAGCTGTTTTTT
CAWSVSNTGELFF
>TRBJ1-2|TRBD1|-|TRBV19
TGTGCCAGTGCCGGGACAGATGACTATGGCTACACCTTC
CASAGTDDYGYTF
>TRBJ2-2|-|-|TRBV4-1
TGCGCCAGCAGCCAAGAGGCGGGGCGGACCGGGGAGCTGTTTTTT
CASSQEAGRTGELFF
>TRBJ2-1|TRBD2|-|TRBV10-1
TGCGCCAGCAGTGAGGCTAGGTCTAGCGGTTACAATGAGCAGTTCTTC
CASSEARSSGYNEQFF